This TCR beta chain was retrieved from a study of T-cell reconstitution after alpha-beta-depleted transplantation in children. The CDR3 is made up of 14 amino acids. The germline CDR1 and CDR2 sequences are KGHDR and SFDVKD. Trimming stripped 3 bases from V and 5 bases from J, with 11 bases between. This clonotype has a handful of counts. Preparation of the TCRbeta library involved a method that used unique molecular identifiers. TCRdb recomputed calls from the PCR reads with MiXCR, one row per CDR3 protein. The table includes around 410,000 distinct CDR3 sequences, about 11% detected once. The sequences come from PBMCs from the stem cell graft donor, collected from the stem cell graft. The sequence came from a human donor who donated a stem cell graft to a child with acute myeloid leukemia. The chain employs TRBV24-1 and TRBJ2-3; D is possibly TRBD2 (6 bases). The CDR3 region is CATSDHGTLDTQYF. DNA for the CDR3: TGTGCCACCAGTGATCACGGGACTCTAGATACGCAGTATTTT.